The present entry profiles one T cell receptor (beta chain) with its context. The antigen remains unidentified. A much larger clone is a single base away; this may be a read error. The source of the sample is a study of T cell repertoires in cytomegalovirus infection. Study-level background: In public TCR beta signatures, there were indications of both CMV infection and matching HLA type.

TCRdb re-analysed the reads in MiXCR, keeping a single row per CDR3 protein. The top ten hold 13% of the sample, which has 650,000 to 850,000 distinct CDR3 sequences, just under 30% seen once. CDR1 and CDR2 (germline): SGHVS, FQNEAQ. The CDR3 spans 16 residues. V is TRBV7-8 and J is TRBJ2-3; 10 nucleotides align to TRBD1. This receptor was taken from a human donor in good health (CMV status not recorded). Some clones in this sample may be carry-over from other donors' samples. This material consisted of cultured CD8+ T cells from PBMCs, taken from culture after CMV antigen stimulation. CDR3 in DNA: TGTGCCAGCAGCCCCGATATGACAGGGGGCTACGATACGCAGTGTTTT. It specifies CASSPDMTGGYDTQCF.